Listed here are 27 T cell receptor beta chains from one sample, sequenced in a study of T cells in Graves' hyperthyroidism and ophthalmopathy. Regions amplified from RNA transcripts were the TCR beta CDR3 regions. First-round RT-PCR with HTBI primers amplified the TCR CDR3 region. TCRdb re-called the multiplex PCR reads with MiXCR, one entry per CDR3 protein. The sample holds more than 300,000 distinct CDR3 sequences, approximately 18% seen once. Source material: blood. These receptors were obtained from a man aged 18 to 29 with Graves' ophthalmopathy.

This chain links TRBV2 with TRBJ1-1; 12 positions agree with TRBD1. The length of the CDR3 is 14 residues. V lost 8 bases, J lost 7 bases, and 8 bases stayed unmatched. In germline, CDR1 is SNHLY, CDR2 FYNNEI. The CDR3 here is CASQHRDRGLEAFF. In nucleotides, the CDR3 is TGTGCCAGCCAACACCGGGACAGGGGGCTTGAAGCTTTCTTT.

This clonotype was seen a handful of times. The V and J genes are TRBV7-2 and TRBJ1-4; perhaps TRBD1 as D (6 bases). The germline V gene encodes CDR1 SGHTA and CDR2 FQGNSA. V shed 2 bases and J shed 5 bases, with 9 bases lying between them. The CDR3 runs 14 residues. This chain's CDR3 is CASSLQGINEKLFF. In DNA form, the CDR3 reads TGTGCCAGCAGCTTACAGGGGATAAATGAAAAACTGTTTTTT. Using reference TRBV7-2 and TRBJ1-4 for the parts outside the CDR3, the full variable domain is GAGVSQSPSNKVTEKGKDVELRCDPISGHTALYWYRQSLGQGLEFLIYFQGNSAPDKSGLPSDRFSAERTGGSVSTLTIQRTQQEDSAVYLCASSLQGINEKLFFGSGTQLSVL.

The J gene is TRBJ1-5, the V gene TRBV24-1, with D tentatively TRBD1 (5 bases). The length of the CDR3 is 16 residues. CDR1 is KGHDR and CDR2 is SFDVKD in the germline V gene. Trimming shortened V by 3 bases and J by 11 bases, and 22 bases separated the two germline ends. CDR3 residues: CATSDATGTNKGTQHF. CDR3 DNA: TGTGCCACCAGTGATGCTACCGGGACCAACAAAGGGACCCAGCATTTT.

V usage is TRBV10-2 and J usage is TRBJ2-5; no clear D gene. CDR1 and CDR2 from the germline V gene are WSHSY and SAAADI. The CDR3 length is 13 residues. V shed 4 bases and J shed 9 bases, with 15 bases lying between them. As DNA, the CDR3 is TGCGCCAGCAGTGGGACGGCGGTTGAGTCCCAGTACTTC. This codes for CASSGTAVESQYF.

The gene calls are TRBV10-1 and TRBJ2-2; no reliable D call. CDR1 WNHNN and CDR2 SYGVQD come from the germline V gene (reference sequence). There are 13 residues in the CDR3. V gave up 2 bases and J gave up 7 bases, with 8 bases separating them. The CDR3 nucleotides are TGCGCCAGCAGTGAGGCTGGGAACGGGGAGCTGTTTTTT. Amino acid sequence: CASSEAGNGELFF.

This chain uses TRBV28 with TRBJ2-1, with 7 nucleotides matching TRBD2. CDR1 is MDHEN and CDR2 is SYDVKM in the germline V gene. The CDR3 sequence is 15 residues long. V lost 5 bases, J lost 7 bases, and 11 bases stayed unmatched. The CDR3 reads CASSPGRGGVNEQFF. The DNA for the CDR3 is TGTGCCAGCAGTCCTGGGAGGGGTGGTGTGAATGAGCAGTTCTTC.

This clonotype came up many times. The chain carries TRBV11-2 and TRBJ2-7, with 7 nucleotides matching TRBD1. Looked up from germline, CDR1 is SGHAT and CDR2 is FQNNGV. Trimming cost V 5 bases and J 1 base; bases outside gene matches: 5. The CDR3 is 14 residues long. The CDR3 region is CASSPRQGSYEQYF. The CDR3 nucleotides are TGTGCCAGCAGCCCCAGACAGGGATCCTACGAGCAGTACTTC.

The chain uses TRBV27 and TRBJ2-5, with 10 bases lining up with TRBD2. V lost 4 bases and J lost 8; bases outside the gene matches: 7. This CDR3 has 14 residues. From germline, CDR1 is MNHEY and CDR2 SMNVEV (reference sequence). CDR3 protein: CASSSLAGATTQYF. The CDR3 DNA follows: TGTGCCAGCAGTTCCCTAGCGGGGGCTACTACCCAGTACTTC.

This clonotype has only a few counts. This chain uses TRBV24-1 with TRBJ2-3, with 7 bases matching TRBD2. This CDR3 is 16 amino acids long. Trimming removed 3 bases from V and 6 bases from J; junction bases left unmatched: 11. Germline CDR1 KGHDR, CDR2 SFDVKD. CDR3 protein: CATSDPSAGEKDTQYF. In DNA form, the CDR3 reads TGTGCCACCAGTGATCCGTCGGCGGGGGAGAAGGATACGCAGTATTTT.

This rearrangement joins TRBV29-1 to TRBJ1-2; 11 bases match TRBD1. Germline V gene data show CDR1 as SQVTM and CDR2 as ANQGSEA. The J segment lost 7 bases and the V segment lost 1 base, leaving 2 bases of the junction unmatched. CDR3 size: 13 residues. CDR3 nucleotides: TGCAGCGTTGAAGTTGGGACAGGGGGTGGCTACACCTTC. It specifies CSVEVGTGGGYTF.

This clonotype was seen at least ten times. CDR3 coding DNA: TGTGCCAGCAGCCAAGGCGGGGGGGCAGGCACAGATACGCAGTATTTT. It specifies CASSQGGGAGTDTQYF. V is TRBV3-1 and J is TRBJ2-3; 9 bases map to TRBD2. This CDR3 comprises 16 residues. CDR1 and CDR2 from the germline V gene are LGHDT and YNNKEL (reference sequence). The V segment lost 1 base and the J segment 1 base; nucleotides outside the gene matches: 3.

This clonotype was detected a few times. The chain is built from TRBV19 and TRBJ2-7, with no clear D. CDR1 and CDR2 from the germline V gene are LNHDA and SQIVND (reference sequence). This CDR3 contains 14 residues. Trimming took 3 bases from V and 2 from J, leaving 11 bases between them. CDR3 nucleotides: TGTGCCAGTAGTATCGGGCAGGAGACCTACGAGCAGTACTTC. This sequence encodes CASSIGQETYEQYF.

This clonotype was counted ten times or more. This sequence joins TRBV12-3 or TRBV12-4 and TRBJ2-7; D may be TRBD1 (6 bases). V gave up 3 bases and J gave up 4 bases, with 19 bases separating them. This CDR3 comprises 16 residues. The CDR3 reads CASSFRLTDSSYEQYF. The CDR3, as DNA: TGTGCCAGCAGTTTTCGACTCACGGACAGCTCTTACGAGCAGTACTTC.

The chain links TRBV28 to TRBJ2-1, with 9 bases aligning to TRBD2. With 4 bases clipped from V and 8 bases from J, the junction kept 12 bases outside the gene matches. Germline V gene data show CDR1 as MDHEN and CDR2 as SYDVKM. The length of the CDR3 is 16 residues. The CDR3 DNA sequence: TGTGCCAGCAGTTCGGCTAGCGGGACCCAGAGGGATGAGCAGTTCTTC. This codes for CASSSASGTQRDEQFF.

This clonotype has a count of ten or more. The chain is built from TRBV20-1 and TRBJ2-5, with 8 bases aligning to TRBD2. Looked up from germline, CDR1 is DFQATT and CDR2 is SNEGSKA (reference sequence). The CDR3 has 15 amino acids. The V gene end was trimmed by 3 bases and the J gene end by 0 bases; junction bases not matched to a gene: 6. CDR3: CSASGSAGDQETQYF. The CDR3 nucleotides read TGCAGTGCTAGCGGGTCAGCGGGGGACCAAGAGACCCAGTACTTC.

This clonotype was observed a few times. The chain links TRBV29-1 to TRBJ2-3, with D possibly TRBD1 on 8 matching bases. Trimming shortened V by 6 bases and J by 2 bases, and 18 bases separated the two germline ends. CDR1 is SQVTM, CDR2 ANQGSEA, per germline. The CDR3 length is 15 residues. The DNA for the CDR3 is TGCAGCGTGGGGGGGGGACAGGCGGCCACAGATACGCAGTATTTT. This encodes CSVGGGQAATDTQYF.

The chain uses TRBV27 and TRBJ1-2, with no clear D. V was pared by 0 bases and J by 6 bases, with 8 bases between. The CDR3 contains 13 residues. Germline CDR1 is MNHEY and CDR2 is SMNVEV (reference sequence). The CDR3 sequence is CASSLSRVNGYTF. The DNA of the CDR3 is TGTGCCAGCAGTTTATCGAGGGTGAATGGCTACACCTTC.

The V call is TRBV7-9, the J call TRBJ2-1; D is possibly TRBD2 (7 bases). Germline CDR1 and CDR2: SEHNR and FQNEAQ (reference sequence). Deletions cut 5 bases from V and 9 bases from J, with 20 bases between. The length of the CDR3 is 15 residues. CDR3 in amino acids: CASSVSRGGRGEQFF. CDR3 DNA sequence: TGTGCCAGCAGCGTCTCTAGGGGGGGGCGGGGTGAGCAGTTCTTC.

V usage is TRBV5-1 and J usage is TRBJ2-7, with D perhaps TRBD1 or TRBD2 (5 bases each). V gave up 8 bases and J gave up 5 bases, with 20 bases separating them. This CDR3 has 14 amino acids. Germline V CDR1 and CDR2: SGHRS, YFSETQ. The CDR3 loop reads CASGRDRLGDEQYF. DNA for the CDR3: TGCGCCAGTGGAAGGGACCGGCTTGGGGACGAGCAGTACTTC.

This clonotype was picked up many times. The CDR3 region is CASRGGTGGLNEQFF. DNA of the CDR3: TGTGCCAGCAGGGGGGGGACAGGGGGCCTCAATGAGCAGTTCTTC. The chain has TRBV12-3 or TRBV12-4 and TRBJ2-1, with 12 nucleotides matching TRBD1. Germline trimming cut 6 bases from V and 6 bases from J; bases unmatched to any gene: 6. The CDR3 is 15 residues long.

The J gene is TRBJ1-6, the V gene TRBV14; D not certain. Germline CDR1 is SGHDN and CDR2 is FVKESK. Between the trimmed V and J ends, which lost 3 bases and 2 bases, there was a span of 5 bases. CDR3 length: 14 amino acids. For the CDR3, the DNA is TGTGCCAGCAGCCAGGGAACCTATAATTCACCCCTCCACTTT. As protein: CASSQGTYNSPLHF.

At least ten counts were recorded for this clonotype. The J gene is TRBJ1-2, the V gene TRBV5-6; 8 positions match TRBD1. With V trimmed by 0 bases and J by 9 bases, 7 bases remained unmatched. The germline V gene has CDR1 SGHDT and CDR2 YYEEEE. The CDR3 contains 14 residues. As DNA, the CDR3 is TGTGCCAGCAGCTTGGGTGGACAGGGACTCAGCTACACCTTC. It yields the protein CASSLGGQGLSYTF.

The CDR3 loop is CASSNGTGSSGLGYTF. As DNA, the CDR3 is TGCGCCAGCAGCAACGGGACAGGGTCGTCCGGCCTAGGCTACACCTTC. V is TRBV5-1 and J is TRBJ1-2; TRBD1 matches at 9 bases. The CDR3 has 16 amino acids. Germline CDR1 reads SGHRS; CDR2 reads YFSETQ. The V and J ends lost 4 bases and 8 bases, in that order; junction bases with no gene match: 15.

Notes on this clonotype: Germline and junction disagree at one end, which may indicate a read error. This chain links TRBV18 with TRBJ2-3, with a tentative D call TRBD2 (6 bases). This CDR3 has 17 residues. Germline V gene sequence: CDR1 KGHSH, CDR2 LQKENI. The CDR3 sequence is CASSLSLQDTSTDAQYF. CDR3 sequence (DNA): TGTGCCAGCTCACTCTCACTACAGGACACTAGCACAGATGCGCAGTATTTT.

This clonotype was detected a few times. The J gene is TRBJ2-1, the V gene TRBV27, with TRBD2 matching 11 bases. Per the germline V gene, CDR1 is MNHEY and CDR2 is SMNVEV (reference sequence). This CDR3 contains 15 residues. Trimming removed 5 bases from V and 8 bases from J; junction bases left unmatched: 8. Here the CDR3 reads CASSLTSGSRDEQFF. Here the CDR3 DNA reads TGTGCCAGCAGTCTCACTAGCGGGAGTCGGGATGAGCAGTTCTTC.

This CDR3 is CATSRQRTINRNQPQHF. The CDR3 DNA reads as TGTGCCACCAGCCGACAGCGGACAATCAATCGCAATCAGCCCCAGCATTTT. The rearrangement joins TRBV15 to TRBJ1-5; maybe TRBD1 (5 bases). The CDR3 loop spans 17 amino acids. The V gene lost 5 bases and the J gene lost 2 bases, with 19 bases spanning the gap. Germline CDR1 and CDR2: LNHNV and YYDKDF (reference sequence).

Comment on this clonotype: This may come from a read error, since a much larger clone is one base off. The chain recombines TRBV11-2 with TRBJ2-5; 8 bases align to TRBD2. CDR1 is SGHAT and CDR2 is FQNNGV in the germline V gene. The CDR3 consists of 17 residues. The CDR3 nucleotides are TGTGCCAGCGGCTTTCTCCTAGCCGGGGGGGCCGGGGAGACCCAGTACTTC. This translates into CASGFLLAGGAGETQYF.